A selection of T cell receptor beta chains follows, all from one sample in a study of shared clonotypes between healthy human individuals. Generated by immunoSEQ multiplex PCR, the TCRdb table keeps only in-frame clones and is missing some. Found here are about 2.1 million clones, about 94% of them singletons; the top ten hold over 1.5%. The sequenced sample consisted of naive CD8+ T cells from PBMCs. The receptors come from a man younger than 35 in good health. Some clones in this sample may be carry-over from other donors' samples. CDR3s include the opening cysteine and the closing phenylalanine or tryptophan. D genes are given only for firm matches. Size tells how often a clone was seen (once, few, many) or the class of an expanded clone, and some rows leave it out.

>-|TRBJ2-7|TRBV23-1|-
TGCGCCAGCAGTCAATCAAAGGGTTTGTCCTACGAGCAGTACTTC
CASSQSKGLSYEQYF
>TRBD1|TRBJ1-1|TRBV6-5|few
TGTGCCACCAGACAGGGGGCGGTAAGAGCTTTCTTT
CATRQGAVRAFF
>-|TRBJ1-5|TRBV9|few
TGTGCCAGTGCCCCGGGACAACGGGATAAGCCCCAGCATTTT
CASAPGQRDKPQHF
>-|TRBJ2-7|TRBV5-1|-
TGCGCCAGCAGCTTGGGGTCCTGGTACGAGCAGTACTTC
CASSLGSWYEQYF
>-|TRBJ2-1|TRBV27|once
TGTGCCAGCAGTTTGGGTCCGGAGCAGTTCTTC
CASSLGPEQFF
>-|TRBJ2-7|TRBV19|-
TGTGCCAGTAGTATTATTCATTCCTCCTACGAGCAGTACTTC
CASSIIHSSYEQYF
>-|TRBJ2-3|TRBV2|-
TGTGCCAGCAGCTCCCGGGCGGCAGATACGCAGTATTTT
CASSSRAADTQYF
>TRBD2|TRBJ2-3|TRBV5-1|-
TGCGCCAGCACTACGACTAGCGGGATTAGAGATACGCAGTATTTT
CASTTTSGIRDTQYF
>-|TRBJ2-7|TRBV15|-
TGTGCCACCCGGGAACAGGGCTCCTACGAGCAGTACTTC
CATREQGSYEQYF
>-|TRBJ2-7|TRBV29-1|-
TGCAGCGTTGGGGGACGTGGCGAGCAGTACTTC
CSVGGRGEQYF
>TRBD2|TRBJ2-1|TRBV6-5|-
TGTGCCAGCAGGACCGGGACTAGCGGGATCTGGGAGCAGTTCTTC
CASRTGTSGIWEQFF
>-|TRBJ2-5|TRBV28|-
TGTGCCAGCAGTTTAGGTTCGGTGACCCAGTACTTC
CASSLGSVTQYF
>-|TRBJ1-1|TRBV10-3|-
TGTGCCATCAGTGTGGGGGGGGAACTGGCTTTCTTT
CAISVGGELAFF
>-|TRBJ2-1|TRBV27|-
TGTGCCAGTCAAACCGACAGTAGCTCCTACAATGAGCAGTTCTTC
CASQTDSSSYNEQFF
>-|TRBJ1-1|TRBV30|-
TGTGCCTGGGAAGGGGGGACTGAAGCTTTCTTT
CAWEGGTEAFF
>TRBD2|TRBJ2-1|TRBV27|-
TGTGCCAGCGCCGGGACTAACTACAATGAGCAGTTCTTC
CASAGTNYNEQFF
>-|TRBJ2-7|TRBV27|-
TGTGCCAGCAGTGCCTCTCAGGGGCTCCCCTACGAGCAGTACTTC
CASSASQGLPYEQYF
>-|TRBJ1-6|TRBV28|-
TGTGCCAGCAGTCCCGGGGACCCCAGGGCGCCCCTCCACTTT
CASSPGDPRAPLHF
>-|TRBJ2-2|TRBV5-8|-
TGTGCCAGCAGCTTGATTAGGGCCGACACCGGGGAGCTGTTTTTT
CASSLIRADTGELFF
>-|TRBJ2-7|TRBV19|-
TGTGCCAGTAGTATCGCACCCCGAGGGACCTCGCTGGACGAGCAGTACTTC
CASSIAPRGTSLDEQYF
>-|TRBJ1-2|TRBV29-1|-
TGCAGCGTTGCTACATCGAACTATGGCTACACCTTC
CSVATSNYGYTF
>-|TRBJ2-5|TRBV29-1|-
TGCAGCGTTGATCCAGTTCCGCCGAGGGAAGAGACCCAGTACTTC
CSVDPVPPREETQYF
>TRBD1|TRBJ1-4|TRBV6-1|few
TGTGCCAGCAGTGCGGACAGGTTGGGAAAACTGTTTTTT
CASSADRLGKLFF
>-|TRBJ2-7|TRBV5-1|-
TGCGCCAGCAGCTTGGCCCCACGCTACGAGCAGTACTTC
CASSLAPRYEQYF
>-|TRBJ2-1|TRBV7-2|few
TGTGCCAGCAGCTTCGTGGTTTCCGACAATGAGCAGTTCTTC
CASSFVVSDNEQFF
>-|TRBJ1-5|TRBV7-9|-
TGTGCCAGCAGCGAATCGACAGGAAATCAGCCCCAGCATTTT
CASSESTGNQPQHF
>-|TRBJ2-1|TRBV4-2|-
TGTGCCAGCAGCCAAGGTTCTTGGCAGGGAAAAGGTGAGCAGTTCTTC
CASSQGSWQGKGEQFF
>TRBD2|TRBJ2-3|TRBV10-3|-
TGTGCCATCAGAGACGAAGCGGGAGCAGATACGCAGTATTTT
CAIRDEAGADTQYF
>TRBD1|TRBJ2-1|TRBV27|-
TGTGCCAGCAGTCCGACAGGGCGGAGTGAGCAGTTCTTC
CASSPTGRSEQFF
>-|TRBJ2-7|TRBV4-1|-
TGCGCCAGCAGCCAAGATAGGACGGCCTCCTACGAGCAGTACTTC
CASSQDRTASYEQYF
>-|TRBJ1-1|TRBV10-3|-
TGTGCCATCAGGGGCACTCTGAACACTGAAGCTTTCTTT
CAIRGTLNTEAFF
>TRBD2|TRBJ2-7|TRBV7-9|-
TGTGCCAGCAGCTCCAGGACTAGCGGGATTTACGAGCAGTACTTC
CASSSRTSGIYEQYF
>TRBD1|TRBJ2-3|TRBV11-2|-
TGTGCCAGCAGCGCGACAGGGATTATTACAGATACGCAGTATTTT
CASSATGIITDTQYF
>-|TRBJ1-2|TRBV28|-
TGTGCCAGCAGTAAATCCCCCCGGACATACTATGGCTACACCTTC
CASSKSPRTYYGYTF
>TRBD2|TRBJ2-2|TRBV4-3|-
TGCGCCAGCAGCCAAGGACTAGCGGGACGCGGGGAGCTGTTTTTT
CASSQGLAGRGELFF
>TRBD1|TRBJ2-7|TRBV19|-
TGTGCCAGTAGTATTGTATTTCGGAGACAGGGCTCCTACGAGCAGTACTTC
CASSIVFRRQGSYEQYF
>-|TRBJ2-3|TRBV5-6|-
TGTGCCAGCAGCCCCGGACAGCGGGTGATCACAGATACGCAGTATTTT
CASSPGQRVITDTQYF
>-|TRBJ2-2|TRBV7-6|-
TGTGCCAGCAGCCCCGGACAAATCACCGGGGAGCTGTTTTTT
CASSPGQITGELFF
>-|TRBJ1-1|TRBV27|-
TGTGCCAGCAGTTTTTGGGGGAACACTGAAGCTTTCTTT
CASSFWGNTEAFF
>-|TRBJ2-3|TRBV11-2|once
TGTGCCAGCAGCTCTTACGTCCACAGAGTAACGGATACGCAGTATTTT
CASSSYVHRVTDTQYF
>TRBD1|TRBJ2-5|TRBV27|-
TGTGCCAGCAGCCGACCTGAGGGGGCGAGAGGAGAGACCCAGTACTTC
CASSRPEGARGETQYF
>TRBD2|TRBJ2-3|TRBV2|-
TGTGCCAGCAGAAGGGCTAGCGGGTTCACAGATACGCAGTATTTT
CASRRASGFTDTQYF
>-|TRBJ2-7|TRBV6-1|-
TGTGCCAGCAGGGTGGGTGGGACCTACGAGCAGTACTTC
CASRVGGTYEQYF
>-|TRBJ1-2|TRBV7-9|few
TGTGCCAGCAGCTTAGCTGAGGGCTATGGCTACACCTTC
CASSLAEGYGYTF
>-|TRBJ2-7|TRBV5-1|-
TGCGCCAGCAGCGTCTCCTACGAGCAGTACTTC
CASSVSYEQYF
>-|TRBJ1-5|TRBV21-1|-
TGTGCCAGCAGCAAAGCCGATGGAGGTCGCGTAAGCAATCAGCCCCAGCATTTT
CASSKADGGRVSNQPQHF
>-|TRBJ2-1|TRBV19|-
TGTGCCAGTAGTATAGCAGGCGGGTCTGAGCAGTTCTTC
CASSIAGGSEQFF